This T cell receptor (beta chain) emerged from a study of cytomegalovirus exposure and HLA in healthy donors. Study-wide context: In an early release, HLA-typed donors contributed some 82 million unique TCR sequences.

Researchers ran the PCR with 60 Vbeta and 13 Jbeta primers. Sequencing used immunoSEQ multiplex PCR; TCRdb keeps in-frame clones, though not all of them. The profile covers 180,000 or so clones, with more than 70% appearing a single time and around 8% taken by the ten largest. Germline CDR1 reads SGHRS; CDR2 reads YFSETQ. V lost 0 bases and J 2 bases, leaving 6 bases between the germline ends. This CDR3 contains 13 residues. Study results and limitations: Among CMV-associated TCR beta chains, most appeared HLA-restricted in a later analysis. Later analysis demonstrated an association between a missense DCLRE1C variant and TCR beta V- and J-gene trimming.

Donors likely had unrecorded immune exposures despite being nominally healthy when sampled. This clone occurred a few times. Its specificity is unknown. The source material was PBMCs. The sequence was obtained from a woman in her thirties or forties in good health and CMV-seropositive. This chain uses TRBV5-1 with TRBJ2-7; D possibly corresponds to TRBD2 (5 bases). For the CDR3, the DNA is TGCGCCAGCAGCTTGGAGCGGACCTACGAGCAGTACTTC. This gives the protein CASSLERTYEQYF.